This T cell receptor (beta chain) came from a study of T-cell memory formation after mild COVID-19. Study overall: TCR clusters showed largely donor specificity.

This clonotype was counted between two and nine times. As yet, its antigen is unknown. Study results and caveats: For contracting clones, CD4+ ones sat mainly in CM and EM, CD8+ in EMRA.

The CDR3 loop spans 14 amino acids. The germline V gene encodes CDR1 SGHTA and CDR2 FQGNSA. With 4 bases clipped from V and 6 bases from J, the junction kept 5 bases outside the gene matches. 5'RACE primed from the constant segment yielded TCR alpha and TCR beta cDNA libraries bearing sample barcodes and UMIs. TCRdb re-derived calls from the 5' RACE reads in MiXCR, one entry per CDR3 protein. This table has a few hundred thousand distinct CDR3 sequences, under 8.5% appearing once. The chain recombines TRBV7-2 with TRBJ1-1; 10 bases are shared with TRBD1. The source of this sequence is a man younger than 35 who had mild COVID-19 (a few samples of this study predate the infection). Cell type and time point are not known. The source material was PBMCs or a T cell subset sorted from them (not recorded which). CDR3 in amino acids: CASSYTTGGPEAFF. The CDR3 coding sequence is TGTGCCAGCAGCTACACGACAGGGGGCCCTGAAGCTTTCTTT.